These T cell receptor beta chains were read from a single sample in a study of cytomegalovirus exposure and HLA in healthy donors. The protocol was immunoSEQ multiplex PCR, while the TCRdb copy is restricted to in-frame clones and leaves out a portion. The table shows about 140,000 clones, with 70% to 75% occurring only once. The sample comprised PBMCs. The receptors here all came from a woman in her 30s in good health and CMV-seronegative. Both conserved end residues are part of each CDR3. D genes are given only for firm matches. Rows give clone size only sometimes, using once, few, many, or a class for an expanded clone.

TRBV6-5	TRBD1	TRBJ1-1	.	TGTGCCAGCAGCTTGACAGGGGGCCGGCTTGAAGCTTTCTTT	CASSLTGGRLEAFF
TRBV28	.	TRBJ1-1	once	TGTGCCAGCAGACCCTCAGGGCTACGTCATGAAGCTTTCTTT	CASRPSGLRHEAFF
TRBV19	TRBD1	TRBJ2-6	few	TGTGCCAGTAGTCCAGGGACAGCGTACTCTGGGGCCAACGTCCTGACTTTC	CASSPGTAYSGANVLTF
TRBV28	.	TRBJ1-6	few	TGTGCCAGCAGTTTATGGCAGGGAGGCGATTCACCCCTCCACTTT	CASSLWQGGDSPLHF
TRBV6-5	.	TRBJ2-7	.	TGTGCCAGCAGTGCTGACAGGCTAGCCTACGAGCAGTACTTC	CASSADRLAYEQYF
TRBV2	TRBD2	TRBJ2-1	.	TGTGCCAGCGTCCGCGGGGGGGGCTACAATGAGCAGTTCTTC	CASVRGGGYNEQFF
TRBV7-2	TRBD1	TRBJ2-2	few	TGTGCCAGCAGCTGGGACAGGGCTAACACCGGGGAGCTGTTTTTT	CASSWDRANTGELFF
TRBV23-1	.	TRBJ2-5	.	TGCGCCAGCAGTCGCTACAGGGATACCCAAGAGACCCAGTACTTC	CASSRYRDTQETQYF
TRBV5-6	TRBD2	TRBJ2-2	.	TGTGCCAGCAGCCCCCCGGGGGGAGGGGAGCTGTTTTTT	CASSPPGGGELFF
TRBV18	.	TRBJ2-1	few	TGTGCCAGCTCACCACCGGGGCGAGACTCCTACAATGAGCAGTTCTTC	CASSPPGRDSYNEQFF
TRBV4-2	.	TRBJ1-2	few	TGTGCCAGCAGCCAAGGTGGTCCGGGGTGCAGCTACACCTTC	CASSQGGPGCSYTF
TRBV6-1	TRBD1	TRBJ2-1	.	TGTGCCAGCTTCAAAGCCCAGGGGGCGAGCGATGAGCAGTTCTTC	CASFKAQGASDEQFF
TRBV27	.	TRBJ1-4	.	TGTGCCAGCAGTTTCTCGGGTCCGAATGAAAAACTGTTTTTT	CASSFSGPNEKLFF
TRBV14	.	TRBJ1-2	.	TGTGCCAGCAGCCAATTCGGGGGTGGCTACACCTTC	CASSQFGGGYTF
TRBV6-1	TRBD1	TRBJ1-1	few	TGTGCCAGCAGTGAAGCTATAGCGGGACAGTCCGAAGCTTTCTTT	CASSEAIAGQSEAFF
TRBV7-2	.	TRBJ2-3	.	TGTGCCAGCAGCTTAGTGCGGGCTGGGGATACGCAGTATTTT	CASSLVRAGDTQYF
TRBV19	.	TRBJ1-5	.	TGTGCCAGTAGTATCAGGGGTCAGCCCCAGCATTTT	CASSIRGQPQHF
TRBV7-2	.	TRBJ2-1	.	TGTGCCAGCAGCCAGACAGCTTCCGATTACAATGAGCAGTTCTTC	CASSQTASDYNEQFF
TRBV19	.	TRBJ1-5	.	TGTGCCAGTAGTGCCTGGAGGGGCGGGGAAGGTAATCAGCCCCAGCATTTT	CASSAWRGGEGNQPQHF
TRBV19	.	TRBJ1-6	.	TGTGCCAGTAGTATTGGCAGTGGCTCCTATAATTCACCCCTCCACTTT	CASSIGSGSYNSPLHF
TRBV5-6	.	TRBJ2-1	.	TGTGCCAGCAGCCCGCGCGGGCTCCCGGGAGACCATGGGAATGAGCAGTTCTTC	CASSPRGLPGDHGNEQFF
TRBV13	.	TRBJ2-1	.	TGTGCCAGCAGCCGCGGACAGTACAATGAGCAGTTCTTC	CASSRGQYNEQFF
TRBV7-2	TRBD2	TRBJ2-1	.	TGTGCCAGCAGCTTAGATGGGCGGGGGGGATACAATGAGCAGTTCTTC	CASSLDGRGGYNEQFF
TRBV7-9	TRBD2	TRBJ2-1	few	TGTGCCAGCACCCCCCCCGGGTCGGGACTAGCCTACAATGAGCAGTTCTTC	CASTPPGSGLAYNEQFF
TRBV6-1	.	TRBJ2-3	.	TGTGCCAGCAGTGAATCCTGGACAAGCGACACAGATACGCAGTATTTT	CASSESWTSDTDTQYF
TRBV5-1	TRBD1	TRBJ1-1	few	TGCGCCAGCAGCTTGGGAGGACAGGGGAACACTGAAGCTTTCTTT	CASSLGGQGNTEAFF
TRBV7-9	.	TRBJ2-3	.	TGTGCCAGCAGCGCACCGTCGGGCACAGATACGCAGTATTTT	CASSAPSGTDTQYF
TRBV6-5	TRBD1	TRBJ1-2	once	TGTGCCAGCAGTTACTCCTATTCGACAGGGGCTGGCTACACCTTC	CASSYSYSTGAGYTF
TRBV19	TRBD1	TRBJ1-2	.	TGTGCCAGTAGTCCTTCCAGGACAGGGGTTGGCTACACCTTC	CASSPSRTGVGYTF
TRBV11-2	TRBD2	TRBJ2-5	.	TGTGCCAGCAGCTCCCTAGGAGCGGGGCAAGAGACCCAGTACTTC	CASSSLGAGQETQYF
TRBV5-8	.	TRBJ1-3	few	TGTGCCAGCAGTTCAACAGGGCTTGAAAACACCATATATTTT	CASSSTGLENTIYF
TRBV6-5	.	TRBJ1-3	few	TGTGCCGGGGGGACCCAAGCAGGAAACACCATATATTTT	CAGGTQAGNTIYF